The rows below give T cell receptor beta chains drawn from one sample of a study of T cell responses to AZD1222 COVID-19 vaccine. Assay: immunoSEQ multiplex PCR; the TCRdb copy retains only in-frame clones and omits some. The sample consists of some 150,000 clones, about 93% of them appearing once. The sequenced sample was peripheral blood, obtained on day 0 of AZD1222 vaccination. These receptors all stem from an adult in good health. Each CDR3 is given with its conserved first and last residue. A D gene is named only where the DNA matches it firmly. Clone sizes are given selectively: once, few, many, or a class where the clone is expanded.

V	size	J	D	CDR3	DNA
TRBV3-1/TRBV3-2	.	TRBJ1-1	TRBD1	CASSQQGVNTEAFF	TGTGCCAGCAGCCAACAGGGGGTAAACACTGAAGCTTTCTTT
TRBV2	.	TRBJ1-5	TRBD1	CASSSGTERNQPQHF	TGTGCCAGCAGTTCCGGGACAGAGAGAAATCAGCCCCAGCATTTT
TRBV4-1	.	TRBJ1-6	.	CASSQGGYRGALSYNSPLHF	TGCGCCAGCAGCCAAGGGGGTTATCGTGGGGCGCTTTCCTATAATTCACCCCTCCACTTT
TRBV6-5	.	TRBJ2-1	.	CASSSASTSSYNEQFF	TGTGCCAGCAGTTCGGCCTCCACAAGCTCCTACAATGAGCAGTTCTTC
TRBV4-2	.	TRBJ1-3	.	CASSQESGRFSGNTIYF	TGTGCCAGCAGCCAGGAATCGGGACGTTTCTCTGGAAACACCATATATTTT
TRBV5-6	.	TRBJ2-7	.	CASSLAGGGIYEQYF	TGTGCCAGCAGCTTGGCCGGAGGGGGCATCTACGAGCAGTACTTC
TRBV2	.	TRBJ2-7	TRBD1	CASRHDRGLTYEQYF	TGTGCCAGCAGGCACGACAGGGGGTTAACCTACGAGCAGTACTTC
TRBV2	.	TRBJ1-5	.	CASSLQDNQPQHF	TGTGCCAGCAGTCTACAGGACAATCAGCCCCAGCATTTT
TRBV19	.	TRBJ2-2	TRBD1	CASIRQGAYTGELFF	TGTGCCAGTATTCGACAGGGGGCTTACACCGGGGAGCTGTTTTTT
TRBV7-9	.	TRBJ1-5	.	CASSPPGDRNQPQHF	TGTGCCAGCAGCCCTCCTGGCGACCGCAATCAGCCCCAGCATTTT
TRBV20-1	.	TRBJ1-6	TRBD1	CSASSGTGYNSPLHF	TGCAGTGCTAGTAGTGGGACAGGGTATAATTCACCCCTCCACTTT
TRBV6-1	.	TRBJ1-6	TRBD1	CASSVRQGGASYNSPLHF	TGTGCCAGCAGTGTAAGACAGGGTGGGGCCTCATATAATTCACCCCTCCACTTT
TRBV10-1	.	TRBJ1-5	.	CASRGPLSNQPQHF	TGCGCCAGCAGAGGTCCTTTGAGCAATCAGCCCCAGCATTTT
TRBV7-2	.	TRBJ2-2	.	CARAGIRAGELFF	TGTGCGCGGGCGGGGATTAGGGCCGGGGAGCTGTTTTTT
TRBV12-5	.	TRBJ2-2	.	CASGLEVGGELFF	TGTGCTAGTGGTTTGGAGGTTGGCGGGGAGCTGTTTTTT
TRBV10-3	.	TRBJ1-2	.	CAISELPQGNYGYTF	TGTGCCATCAGTGAACTGCCACAGGGCAACTATGGCTACACCTTC
TRBV5-1	once	TRBJ2-7	.	CASNSALVGQGTGEQYF	TGCGCCAGTAACTCGGCCCTGGTGGGCCAGGGGACTGGCGAGCAGTACTTC
TRBV5-4	.	TRBJ2-3	TRBD2	CASSFSGGATDTQYF	TGTGCCAGCAGCTTTTCGGGGGGGGCCACAGATACGCAGTATTTT
TRBV15	.	TRBJ1-1	TRBD1	CATSSLGQGTEAFF	TGTGCCACCAGCTCCCTGGGACAGGGCACTGAAGCTTTCTTT
TRBV12-3/TRBV12-4	.	TRBJ2-1	.	CASSFRKNEQFF	TGTGCCAGCAGTTTTCGCAAGAATGAGCAGTTCTTC
TRBV7-3	once	TRBJ2-5	.	CASSYDSLAETQYF	TGTGCCAGCAGCTATGATTCCTTGGCCGAGACCCAGTACTTC
TRBV11-1	.	TRBJ1-1	.	CASSRSGSRAEAFF	TGTGCCAGCAGCAGATCAGGTAGTCGGGCTGAAGCTTTCTTT